The 2 T cell receptor beta chains in this list originate from one sample, sequenced in a study of blood T cell repertoires in COVID-19. Libraries were prepared by immunoSEQ multiplex PCR; TCRdb keeps only in-frame clonotypes and omits some of them. Of approximately 250,000 clones listed, 88% are singletons. The sequenced sample was PBMCs or T cells enriched from blood (not recorded which). The receptors shown here come from a middle-aged woman who had been exposed to COVID-19.

V and J are TRBV18 and TRBJ1-2; D gene ambiguous. Trimming pared 3 bases from V and 7 bases from J, leaving 12 bases between. The length of the CDR3 is 13 residues. Per germline, CDR1 KGHSH and CDR2 LQKENI. The CDR3 DNA sequence: TGTGCCAGCTCACCCTCGGACTCGATTGGCTACACCTTC. It encodes CASSPSDSIGYTF. Using reference TRBV18 and TRBJ1-2 for the parts outside the CDR3, the full variable domain is NAGVMQNPRHLVRRRGQEARLRCSPMKGHSHVYWYRQLPEEGLKFMVYLQKENIIDESGMPKERFSAEFPKEGPSILRIQQVVRGDSAAYFCASSPSDSIGYTFGSGTRLTVV.

V is TRBV5-1 and J is TRBJ1-1; 9 nucleotides agree with TRBD1. V gave up 0 bases and J gave up 8 bases; unmatched junction bases: 2. The CDR3 extends over 13 amino acids. In germline, CDR1 is SGHRS, CDR2 YFSETQ. CDR3 amino acids: CASSLGQGDEAFF. The CDR3 bases are TGCGCCAGCAGCTTGGGACAGGGGGACGAAGCTTTCTTT.